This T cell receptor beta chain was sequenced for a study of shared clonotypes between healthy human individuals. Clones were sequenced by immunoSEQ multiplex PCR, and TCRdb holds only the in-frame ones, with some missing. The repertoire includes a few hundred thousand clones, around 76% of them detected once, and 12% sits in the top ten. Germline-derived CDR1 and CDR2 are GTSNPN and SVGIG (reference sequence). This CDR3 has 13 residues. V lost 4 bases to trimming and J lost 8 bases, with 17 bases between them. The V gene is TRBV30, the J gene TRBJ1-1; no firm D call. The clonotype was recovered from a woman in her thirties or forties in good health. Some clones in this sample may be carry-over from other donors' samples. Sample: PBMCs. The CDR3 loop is CAWNRAVSQEAFF. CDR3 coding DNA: TGTGCCTGGAATAGGGCGGTCAGTCAAGAAGCTTTCTTT.